These 32 T cell receptor beta chains were all obtained from the same sample, sequenced in a study of blood T cell repertoires in COVID-19. The method was immunoSEQ multiplex PCR; TCRdb's version includes in-frame clones alone and lacks a portion of them. The sample lists approximately 380,000 clones, about 88% occurring once. Sequencing was carried out using PBMCs or T cells enriched from blood (not recorded which). The source is a woman aged 18-29 years who had recovered from COVID-19.

The chain recombines TRBV6-5 with TRBJ1-5; D might be TRBD1 (6 bases). V was trimmed by 2 bases and J by 10 bases, leaving 15 bases between them. The CDR3 sequence is 14 residues long. Looked up from germline, CDR1 is MNHEY and CDR2 is SVGAGI. CDR3 in amino acids: CASSYGQAGVPQHF. The DNA of the CDR3 is TGTGCCAGCAGTTACGGCCAAGCAGGGGTCCCCCAGCATTTT.

The chain joins TRBV5-5 to TRBJ2-1, with 8 positions matching TRBD1. Germline V gene data show CDR1 as SGHKS and CDR2 as YYEKEE (reference sequence). CDR3 length equals 16 residues. J was trimmed by 1 base and V by 3 bases; bases with no gene match: 6. The CDR3 region is CASSWVRGPSYNEQFF. The CDR3 DNA sequence: TGTGCCAGCAGCTGGGTCAGGGGGCCGTCCTACAATGAGCAGTTCTTC.

This chain links TRBV9 with TRBJ2-3; 8 nucleotides match TRBD2. Trimming at V came to 1 base and at J to 5 bases, leaving 9 bases not matched to a gene. Germline lookup yields CDR1 SGDLS and CDR2 YYNGEE. The CDR3 loop spans 16 amino acids. The CDR3 loop is CASSVTSGGALDTQYF. In DNA, the CDR3 is TGTGCCAGCAGCGTAACAAGCGGGGGAGCTTTAGATACGCAGTATTTT.

This rearrangement joins TRBV6-4 to TRBJ1-4, with D unclear. Trimming left V 2 bases short and J 7 bases short, with 11 bases between. CDR1 is MRHNA, CDR2 SNTAGT, per germline. The CDR3 sequence is 14 residues long. In DNA form, the CDR3 reads TGTGCCAGCAGTGACACCCCGAGGAGTGAAAAACTGTTTTTT. This sequence encodes CASSDTPRSEKLFF.

This chain uses TRBV5-1 with TRBJ2-2, with 9 nucleotides matching TRBD2. The CDR3 extends over 16 amino acids. With 4 bases clipped from V and 0 bases from J, the junction kept 4 bases outside the gene matches. Germline CDR1 SGHRS, CDR2 YFSETQ. DNA for the CDR3: TGCGCCAGCAGCGGCAGACTAGCGGCGAACACCGGGGAGCTGTTTTTT. It yields the protein CASSGRLAANTGELFF.

The V call is TRBV5-5, the J call TRBJ2-3; D is possibly TRBD1 (5 bases). V dropped 1 base and J dropped 2 bases, with 11 bases sitting between them. This CDR3 comprises 15 residues. Germline V gene sequence: CDR1 SGHKS, CDR2 YYEKEE (reference sequence). The CDR3 is CASSLIQGSTDTQYF. CDR3 nucleotides: TGTGCCAGCAGCTTGATCCAGGGATCCACAGATACGCAGTATTTT.

The V gene is TRBV19, the J gene TRBJ1-1, with D possibly being TRBD1 (5 bases). Trimming pared 1 base from V and 4 bases from J, leaving 16 bases between. The CDR3 is 16 amino acids. CDR1 is LNHDA, CDR2 SQIVND, per germline (reference sequence). CDR3 in amino acids: CASSIGGELVGTEAFF. CDR3 DNA: TGTGCCAGTAGTATAGGGGGGGAGCTCGTCGGCACTGAAGCTTTCTTT.

V usage is TRBV7-9 and J usage is TRBJ1-6, with TRBD1 identical over 9 bases. The CDR3 is made up of 19 amino acids. V dropped 3 bases and J dropped 8; count of bases not matched to a gene: 17. Germline lookup yields CDR1 SEHNR and CDR2 FQNEAQ (reference sequence). The CDR3 loop is CASSFGTGKRFSDDSPLHF. CDR3 in DNA: TGTGCCAGCAGCTTTGGGACAGGGAAGAGGTTTAGTGATGATTCACCCCTCCACTTT.

The rearrangement joins TRBV27 to TRBJ1-2; 7 nucleotides align to TRBD1. The V gene end was trimmed by 5 bases and the J gene end by 6 bases; junction bases not matched to a gene: 9. Germline-derived CDR1 and CDR2 are MNHEY and SMNVEV (reference sequence). The CDR3 covers 14 residues. Here the CDR3 reads CASSTRLQGDGYTF. The CDR3 DNA sequence: TGTGCCAGCAGTACACGACTCCAGGGGGATGGCTACACCTTC.

V is TRBV3-1 (or the pseudogene TRBV3-2) and J is TRBJ1-4; D is perhaps TRBD1 (5 bases). With 5 bases removed from V and 0 bases from J, the gap between germline ends came to 7 bases. The V gene's germline CDR1 is LGHDT and CDR2 YNNKEL (reference sequence). The CDR3 has 14 residues. CDR3 DNA: TGTGCCAGCAGCGCCAGGGCAACTAATGAAAAACTGTTTTTT. Residues: CASSARATNEKLFF.

The chain uses TRBV9 and TRBJ2-7; 11 nucleotides match TRBD1. CDR1 and CDR2 from the germline V gene are SGDLS and YYNGEE. This CDR3 spans 15 amino acids. With V trimmed by 4 bases and J by 6 bases, 9 bases remained unmatched. CDR3 in amino acids: CASSPRTGGSGEQYF. As DNA, the CDR3 is TGTGCCAGCAGCCCAAGGACAGGGGGCTCCGGCGAGCAGTACTTC.

This clone was seen only a few times. The chain joins TRBV7-2 to TRBJ1-5; unclear D gene. In germline, CDR1 is SGHTA, CDR2 FQGNSA. Between the trimmed V and J ends, which lost 5 bases and 1 base, there was a span of 9 bases. The CDR3 is 14 amino acids. As DNA, the CDR3 is TGTGCCAGCAGCCCAGGTATGAGCAATCAGCCCCAGCATTTT. It specifies CASSPGMSNQPQHF.

The chain carries TRBV6-1 and TRBJ2-1; D gene uncertain. Germline-derived CDR1 and CDR2 are MNHNS and SASEGT. The CDR3 runs to 12 residues. V was clipped by 3 bases and J by 8 bases, with 8 bases between them. The CDR3 DNA sequence: TGTGCCAGCAGTGATATAGCCCATGAGCAGTTCTTC. Its translation is CASSDIAHEQFF.

There are a few counts of this clone. The chain recombines TRBV6-5 with TRBJ1-3, with TRBD1 matching over 11 bases. With 6 bases clipped from V and 2 bases from J, the junction kept 3 bases outside the gene matches. Germline V gene data show CDR1 as MNHEY and CDR2 as SVGAGI. The CDR3 length is 15 residues. DNA for the CDR3: TGTGCCAGCAGGCAGGGACAGGGGGCTGGAAACACCATATATTTT. Translation gives CASRQGQGAGNTIYF.

J is TRBJ1-1 and V is TRBV19, with D possibly TRBD1 on 6 matching bases. The CDR3 has 16 residues. Germline V CDR1 and CDR2: LNHDA, SQIVND (reference sequence). Trimming pared 4 bases from V and 4 bases from J, leaving 19 bases between. The CDR3 region has the DNA TGTGCCAGTAGTAGAGGGGCAGGGGAGTTTGGCACTGAAGCTTTCTTT. Protein: CASSRGAGEFGTEAFF.

The CDR3 sequence is CASSQGISATNEKLFF. The CDR3 nucleotides read TGTGCCAGCAGCCAGGGGATTTCAGCAACTAATGAAAAACTGTTTTTT. The gene calls are TRBV7-9 and TRBJ1-4, with a weak D call TRBD1 (6 bases). V lost 5 bases and J lost 0, with 13 bases in between. The CDR3 length is 16 residues. Germline CDR1 and CDR2: SEHNR and FQNEAQ (reference sequence).

J is TRBJ2-7 and V is TRBV3-1 (or the pseudogene TRBV3-2); possibly TRBD1 for D (6 bases). The V gene's germline CDR1 is LGHDT and CDR2 YNNKEL (reference sequence). V lost 1 base and J lost 9, with 13 bases in between. The CDR3 extends over 13 amino acids. CDR3 in DNA: TGTGCCAGCAGCCAAGGAACAGGGAGCGGGCAGTACTTC. This encodes CASSQGTGSGQYF.

A remark on this clone: This CDR3 is also generated by other DNA sequences in the sample. The rearrangement joins TRBV6-5 to TRBJ1-5; TRBD1 agrees at 10 bases. This CDR3 has 14 amino acids. Germline V CDR1 and CDR2: MNHEY, SVGAGI. The junction had 1 base not matched to a gene; V was cut back by 6 bases and J by 2 bases. CDR3 coding DNA: TGTGCCAGCAGAGGGACAGGGGGCAATCAGCCCCAGCATTTT. This translates into CASRGTGGNQPQHF.

The table lists this clone with a count of one. This sequence joins TRBV5-4 and TRBJ1-1, with a weak D call TRBD1 (5 bases). Germline CDR1 SGHNT, CDR2 YYREEE (reference sequence). The CDR3 covers 15 residues. V lost 0 bases and J 5 bases, leaving 14 bases between the germline ends. The CDR3 loop is CASSLGAGQMTEAFF. In DNA, the CDR3 is TGTGCCAGCAGCTTGGGGGCAGGGCAGATGACTGAAGCTTTCTTT. Using reference TRBV5-4 and TRBJ1-1 for the parts outside the CDR3, the full variable domain is ETGVTQSPTHLIKTRGQQVTLRCSSQSGHNTVSWYQQALGQGPQFIFQYYREEENGRGNFPPRFSGLQFPNYSSELNVNALELDDSALYLCASSLGAGQMTEAFFGQGTRLTVV.

J is TRBJ1-6 and V is TRBV2; D is possibly TRBD1 (6 bases). The CDR3 extends over 12 amino acids. Trimming left V 11 bases short and J 7 bases short, with 12 bases between. The germline V gene has CDR1 SNHLY and CDR2 FYNNEI. For the CDR3, the DNA is TGTGCCGGGGGCCTACGGAATTCACCCCTCCACTTT. Amino acids: CAGGLRNSPLHF.

In its sample, this clone was seen a few times. The J gene is TRBJ2-7, the V gene TRBV4-1, with D perhaps TRBD1 (5 bases). Between the trimmed V and J ends, which lost 4 bases and 2 bases, there was a span of 9 bases. Looked up from germline, CDR1 is MGHRA and CDR2 is YSYEKL. The CDR3 has 13 amino acids. The CDR3 nucleotides are TGCGCCAGCAGCCGGGCGGACACCTACGAGCAGTACTTC. Its protein is CASSRADTYEQYF.

This rearrangement joins TRBV18 to TRBJ2-1; possible D gene TRBD1, 5 bases. CDR3 length equals 15 residues. V was clipped by 2 bases and J by 5 bases, with 13 bases between them. The germline gives CDR1 KGHSH, CDR2 LQKENI. CDR3 protein: CASSPTTLGHNEQFF. The CDR3 nucleotides are TGTGCCAGCTCACCAACCACACTGGGGCACAATGAGCAGTTCTTC.

The V gene is TRBV15, the J gene TRBJ2-7, with a weak D call TRBD1 (6 bases). The V and J ends lost 0 bases and 13 bases respectively, with 19 bases between them. The germline CDR1 and CDR2 sequences are LNHNV and YYDKDF (reference sequence). There are 14 residues in the CDR3. CDR3 nucleotides: TGTGCCACCAGCAGAGATCCGGGCGTAGGGACACCTTACTTC. Translation gives CATSRDPGVGTPYF.

The rearrangement links TRBV29-1 to TRBJ2-7, with D possibly TRBD2 on 5 matching bases. Trimming removed 5 bases at V and 1 base at J, with 15 bases between. The CDR3 sequence is 14 residues long. Germline-derived CDR1 and CDR2 are SQVTM and ANQGSEA. CDR3 coding DNA: TGCAGCGTTTTAGATAGCGCCGGATCCTACGAGCAGTACTTC. The encoded protein is CSVLDSAGSYEQYF.

V and J are TRBV5-4 and TRBJ1-2, with 8 bases matching TRBD1. Per the germline V gene, CDR1 is SGHNT and CDR2 is YYREEE (reference sequence). Germline trimming cut 5 bases from V and 7 bases from J; bases unmatched to any gene: 13. The CDR3 loop spans 15 amino acids. The CDR3 nucleotides are TGTGCCAGCAGAGGGGGAGGACAGGGCGAGGGTGGCTACACCTTC. Its protein is CASRGGGQGEGGYTF.

V usage is TRBV4-2 and J usage is TRBJ2-5; 7 bases are shared with TRBD2. This CDR3 comprises 16 residues. The germline CDR1 and CDR2 sequences are LGHNA and YNFKEQ. Trimming took 0 bases from V and 4 from J; bases not matched to a gene: 8. CDR3 residues: CASSQDPAGIGETQYF. In DNA form, the CDR3 reads TGTGCCAGCAGCCAAGATCCAGCGGGGATTGGAGAGACCCAGTACTTC.

The genes are TRBV5-5 and TRBJ1-1; D not certain. The CDR3 loop spans 14 amino acids. CDR1 SGHKS and CDR2 YYEKEE come from the germline V gene (reference sequence). Trimming shortened V by 6 bases and J by 3 bases, and 15 bases separated the two germline ends. The CDR3 is CASTPQSWDTEAFF. CDR3 DNA: TGTGCCAGCACCCCACAGTCTTGGGACACTGAAGCTTTCTTT.

This sequence joins TRBV4-2 and TRBJ1-6; 9 bases line up with TRBD1. From germline, CDR1 is LGHNA and CDR2 YNFKEQ. The CDR3 has 14 residues. With 4 bases clipped from V and 8 bases from J, the junction kept 3 bases outside the gene matches. The CDR3 protein is CASSPRDRDSPLHF. CDR3 DNA sequence: TGTGCCAGCAGCCCCCGGGACAGGGATTCACCCCTCCACTTT.

This chain joins TRBV6-5 and TRBJ1-4; D not certain. V was cut by 2 bases and J by 7 bases, with 11 bases left in between. The CDR3 extends over 14 amino acids. CDR1 and CDR2 from the germline V gene are MNHEY and SVGAGI. The CDR3 region has the DNA TGTGCCAGCAGTTACCGCCGGGGTAGTGAAAAACTGTTTTTT. Its protein product is CASSYRRGSEKLFF.

CDR3 sequence (DNA): TGTGCCTGGAGTGGGGCAGAACTCCAGCCCCAGCATTTT. This codes for CAWSGAELQPQHF. This chain connects TRBV30 to TRBJ1-5; D call uncertain. Per the germline V gene, CDR1 is GTSNPN and CDR2 is SVGIG (reference sequence). The V end was cut by 1 base, the J end by 7 bases, with 11 bases between. This CDR3 is built from 13 residues.

This chain uses TRBV13 with TRBJ1-2, with 8 bases matching TRBD1. Germline V gene lookup returns CDR1 PRHDT and CDR2 FYEKMQ (reference sequence). The CDR3 runs 13 residues. Germline trimming cut 4 bases from V and 4 bases from J; bases unmatched to any gene: 2. CDR3 protein: CASSSQGAYGYTF. CDR3 coding DNA: TGTGCCAGCAGCTCGCAGGGGGCCTATGGCTACACCTTC.

CDR3 coding DNA: TGTGCCAGCAACGGTCCCAATAATTCACCCCTCCACTTT. Its translation: CASNGPNNSPLHF. The chain carries TRBV28 and TRBJ1-6, with D uncertain. The V end lost 7 bases, the J end lost 5 bases, and 9 bases lay between the germline ends. The CDR3 consists of 13 residues. Germline CDR1 reads MDHEN; CDR2 reads SYDVKM. Full variable domain (rest looked up from reference TRBV28 and TRBJ1-6): DVKVTQSSRYLVKRTGEKVFLECVQDMDHENMFWYRQDPGLGLRLIYFSYDVKMKEKGDIPEGYSVSREKKERFSLILESASTNQTSMYLCASNGPNNSPLHFGNGTRLTVT.